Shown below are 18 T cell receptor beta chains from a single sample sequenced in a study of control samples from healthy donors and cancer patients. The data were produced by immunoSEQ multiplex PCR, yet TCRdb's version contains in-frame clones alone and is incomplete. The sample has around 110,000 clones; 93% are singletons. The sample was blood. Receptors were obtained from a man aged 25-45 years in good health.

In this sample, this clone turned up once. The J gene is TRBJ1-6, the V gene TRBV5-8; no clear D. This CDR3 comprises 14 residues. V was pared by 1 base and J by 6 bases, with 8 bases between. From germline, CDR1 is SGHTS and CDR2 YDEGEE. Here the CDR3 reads CASSLRGSNSPLHF. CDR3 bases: TGTGCCAGCAGCTTGCGGGGATCTAATTCACCCCTCCACTTT.

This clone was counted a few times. In DNA form, the CDR3 reads TGTGCCAGCAGTTCCGGACAGACCTCTGGAAACACCATATATTTT. As protein: CASSSGQTSGNTIYF. The chain joins TRBV2 to TRBJ1-3; TRBD1 is a possible D gene (6 bases). This CDR3 is 15 amino acids long. Trimming took off 5 bases at V and 0 bases at J, with 11 bases between the two ends. CDR1 SNHLY and CDR2 FYNNEI come from the germline V gene.

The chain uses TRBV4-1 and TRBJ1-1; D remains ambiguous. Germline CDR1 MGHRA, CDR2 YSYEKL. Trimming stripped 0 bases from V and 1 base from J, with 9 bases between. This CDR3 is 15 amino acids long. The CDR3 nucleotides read TGCGCCAGCAGCCAAGAGATTGAAGGGAACACTGAAGCTTTCTTT. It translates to CASSQEIEGNTEAFF.

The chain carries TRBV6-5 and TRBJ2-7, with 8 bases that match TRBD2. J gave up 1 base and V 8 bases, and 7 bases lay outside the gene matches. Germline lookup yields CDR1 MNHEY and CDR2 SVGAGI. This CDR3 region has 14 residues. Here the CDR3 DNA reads TGTGCCAGCGGGAGAACTAGCGGTTCCTACGAGCAGTACTTC. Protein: CASGRTSGSYEQYF.

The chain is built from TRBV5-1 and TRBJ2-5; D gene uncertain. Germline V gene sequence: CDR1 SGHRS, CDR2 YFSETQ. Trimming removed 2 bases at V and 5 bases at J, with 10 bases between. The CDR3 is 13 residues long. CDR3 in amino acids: CASSLSAPETQYF. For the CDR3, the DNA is TGCGCCAGCAGCTTAAGCGCCCCCGAGACCCAGTACTTC.

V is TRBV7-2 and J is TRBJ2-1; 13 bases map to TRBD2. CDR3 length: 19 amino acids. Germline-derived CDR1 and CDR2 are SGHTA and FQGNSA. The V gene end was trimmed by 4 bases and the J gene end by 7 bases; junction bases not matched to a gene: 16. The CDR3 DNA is TGTGCCAGCAGCTACCGTGAGAAACTAGCGGGGGGGCCAGGAAATGAGCAGTTCTTC. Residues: CASSYREKLAGGPGNEQFF.

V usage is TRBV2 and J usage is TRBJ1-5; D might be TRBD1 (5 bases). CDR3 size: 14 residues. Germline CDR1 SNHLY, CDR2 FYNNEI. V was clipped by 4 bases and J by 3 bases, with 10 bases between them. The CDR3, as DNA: TGTGCCAGCAGTGGGGACCGATACAATCAGCCCCAGCATTTT. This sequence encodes CASSGDRYNQPQHF.

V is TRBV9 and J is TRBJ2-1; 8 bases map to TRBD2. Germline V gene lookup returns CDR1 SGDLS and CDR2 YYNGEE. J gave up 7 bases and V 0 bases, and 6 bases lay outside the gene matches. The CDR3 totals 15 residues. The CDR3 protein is CASSVGGGTTNEQFF. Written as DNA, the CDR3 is TGTGCCAGCAGCGTAGGCGGGGGGACAACGAATGAGCAGTTCTTC.

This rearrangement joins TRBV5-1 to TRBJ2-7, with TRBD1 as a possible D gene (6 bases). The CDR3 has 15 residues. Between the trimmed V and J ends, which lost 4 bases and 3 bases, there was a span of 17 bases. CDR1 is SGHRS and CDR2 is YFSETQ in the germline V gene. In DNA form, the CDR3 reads TGCGCCAGCAGCCCTAACAGGGCCCTATACTACGAGCAGTACTTC. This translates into CASSPNRALYYEQYF. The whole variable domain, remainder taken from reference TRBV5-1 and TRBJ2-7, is KAGVTQTPRYLIKTRGQQVTLSCSPISGHRSVSWYQQTPGQGLQFLFEYFSETQRNKGNFPGRFSGRQFSNSRSEMNVSTLELGDSALYLCASSPNRALYYEQYFGPGTRLTVT.

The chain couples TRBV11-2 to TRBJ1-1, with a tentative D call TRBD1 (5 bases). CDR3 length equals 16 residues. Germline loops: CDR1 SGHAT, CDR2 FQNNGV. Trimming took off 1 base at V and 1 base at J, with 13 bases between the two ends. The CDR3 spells CASSLGVGQANTEAFF. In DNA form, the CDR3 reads TGTGCCAGCAGCTTAGGTGTGGGGCAAGCGAACACTGAAGCTTTCTTT.

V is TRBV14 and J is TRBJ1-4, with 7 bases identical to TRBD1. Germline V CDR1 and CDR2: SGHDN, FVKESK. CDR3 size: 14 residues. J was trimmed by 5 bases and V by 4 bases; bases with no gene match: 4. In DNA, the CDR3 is TGTGCCAGCAGCCGAGGGGACAGAAATGAAAAACTGTTTTTT. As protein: CASSRGDRNEKLFF.

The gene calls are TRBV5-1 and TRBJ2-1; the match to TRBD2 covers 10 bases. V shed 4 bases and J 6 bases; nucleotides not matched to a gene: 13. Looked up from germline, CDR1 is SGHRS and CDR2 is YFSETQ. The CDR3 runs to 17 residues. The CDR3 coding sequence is TGCGCCAGCAGCGTACCCAGGGGGTCTAGCGGGGGCAATGAGCAGTTCTTC. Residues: CASSVPRGSSGGNEQFF.

The CDR3 region is CASSEVETGDYGYTF. Written as DNA, the CDR3 is TGTGCCAGCAGTGAAGTAGAGACAGGGGACTATGGCTACACCTTC. This chain joins TRBV6-1 and TRBJ1-2; 8 positions agree with TRBD1. The V and J ends lost 1 base and 3 bases, in that order; junction bases with no gene match: 4. CDR1 MNHNS and CDR2 SASEGT come from the germline V gene. The CDR3 is 15 residues long.

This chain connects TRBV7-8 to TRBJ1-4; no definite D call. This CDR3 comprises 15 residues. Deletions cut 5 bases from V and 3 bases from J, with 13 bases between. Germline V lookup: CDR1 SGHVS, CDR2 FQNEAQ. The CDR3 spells CASSANPGANEKLFF. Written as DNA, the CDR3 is TGTGCCAGCAGCGCCAACCCTGGGGCTAATGAAAAACTGTTTTTT. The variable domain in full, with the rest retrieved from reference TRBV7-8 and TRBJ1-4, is GAGVSQSPRYKVAKRGQDVALRCDPISGHVSLFWYQQALGQGPEFLTYFQNEAQLDKSGLPSDRFFAERPEGSVSTLKIQRTQQEDSAVYLCASSANPGANEKLFFGSGTQLSVL.

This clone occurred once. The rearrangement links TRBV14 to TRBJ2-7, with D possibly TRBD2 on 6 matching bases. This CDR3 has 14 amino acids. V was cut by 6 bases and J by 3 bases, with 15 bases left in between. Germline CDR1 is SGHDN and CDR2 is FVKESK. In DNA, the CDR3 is TGTGCCAGCAGTATGGGCGGGGTGATCTACGAGCAGTACTTC. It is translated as CASSMGGVIYEQYF.

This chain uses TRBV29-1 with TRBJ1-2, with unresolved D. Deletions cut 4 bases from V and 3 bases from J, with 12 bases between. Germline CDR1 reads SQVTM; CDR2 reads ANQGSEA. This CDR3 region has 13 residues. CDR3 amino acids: CSVGRRLDYGYTF. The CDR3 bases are TGCAGCGTTGGAAGACGGTTAGACTATGGCTACACCTTC.

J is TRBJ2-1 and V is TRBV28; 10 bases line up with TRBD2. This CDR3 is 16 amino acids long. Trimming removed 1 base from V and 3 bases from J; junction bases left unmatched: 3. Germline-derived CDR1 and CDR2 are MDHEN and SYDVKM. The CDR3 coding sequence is TGTGCCAGCAGTTTATCGTCTAGCGGGGGCTACAATGAGCAGTTCTTC. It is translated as CASSLSSSGGYNEQFF. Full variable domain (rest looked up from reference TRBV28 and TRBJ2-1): DVKVTQSSRYLVKRTGEKVFLECVQDMDHENMFWYRQDPGLGLRLIYFSYDVKMKEKGDIPEGYSVSREKKERFSLILESASTNQTSMYLCASSLSSSGGYNEQFFGPGTRLTVL.

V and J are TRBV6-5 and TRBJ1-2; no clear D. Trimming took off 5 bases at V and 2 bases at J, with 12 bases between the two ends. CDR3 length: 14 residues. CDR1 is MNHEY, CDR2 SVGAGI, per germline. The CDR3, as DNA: TGTGCCAGCAGTCCCTTTGGGGTGAACTATGGCTACACCTTC. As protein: CASSPFGVNYGYTF.